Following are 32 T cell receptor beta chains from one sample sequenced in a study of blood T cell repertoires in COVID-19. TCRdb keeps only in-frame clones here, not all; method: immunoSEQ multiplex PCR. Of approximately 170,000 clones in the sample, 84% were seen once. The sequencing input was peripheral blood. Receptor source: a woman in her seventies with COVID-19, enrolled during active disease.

The CDR3 DNA sequence: TGTGCCAGCACCGGGGGGGACAACAAAAACTATGGCTACACCTTC. Amino acid sequence: CASTGGDNKNYGYTF. V is TRBV28 and J is TRBJ1-2, with a possible D match to TRBD1 (6 bases). Germline lookup yields CDR1 MDHEN and CDR2 SYDVKM. This CDR3 has 15 amino acids. V was trimmed by 7 bases and J by 2 bases, leaving 17 bases between them.

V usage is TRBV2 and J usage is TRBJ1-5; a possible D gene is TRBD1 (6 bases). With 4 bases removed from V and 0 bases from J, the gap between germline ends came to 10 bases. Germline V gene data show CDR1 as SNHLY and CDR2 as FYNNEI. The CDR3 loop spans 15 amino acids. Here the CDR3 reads CASSVRQASNQPQHF. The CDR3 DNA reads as TGTGCCAGCAGTGTCCGACAGGCTAGCAATCAGCCCCAGCATTTT.

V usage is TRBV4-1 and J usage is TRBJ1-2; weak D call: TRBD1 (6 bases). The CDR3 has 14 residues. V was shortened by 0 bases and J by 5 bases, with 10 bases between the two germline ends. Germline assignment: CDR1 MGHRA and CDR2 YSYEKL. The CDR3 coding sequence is TGCGCCAGCAGCCAAGATGACAGGACATATGGCTACACCTTC. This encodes CASSQDDRTYGYTF.

CDR3 protein: CASRGDRFQPQHF. Written as DNA, the CDR3 is TGTGCCAGTAGGGGGGACAGGTTTCAGCCCCAGCATTTT. The chain joins TRBV19 to TRBJ1-5, with 8 bases lining up with TRBD1. V gave up 6 bases and J gave up 6 bases; unmatched junction bases: 4. Germline values: CDR1 LNHDA, CDR2 SQIVND (reference sequence). The CDR3 is 13 residues long.

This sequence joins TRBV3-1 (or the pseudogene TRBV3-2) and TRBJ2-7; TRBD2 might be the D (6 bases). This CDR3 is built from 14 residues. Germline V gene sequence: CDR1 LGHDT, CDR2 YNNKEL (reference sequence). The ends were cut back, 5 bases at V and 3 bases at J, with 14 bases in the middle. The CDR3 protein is CASSTRLDGYEQYF. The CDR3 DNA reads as TGTGCCAGCAGCACCCGACTAGACGGCTACGAGCAGTACTTC.

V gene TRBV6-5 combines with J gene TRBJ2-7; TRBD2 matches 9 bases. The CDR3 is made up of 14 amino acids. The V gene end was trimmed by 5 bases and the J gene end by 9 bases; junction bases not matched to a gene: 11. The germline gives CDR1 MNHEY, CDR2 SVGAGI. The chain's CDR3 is CASSRFASGTGQYF. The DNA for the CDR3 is TGTGCCAGCAGTAGGTTCGCTAGCGGGACCGGGCAGTACTTC.

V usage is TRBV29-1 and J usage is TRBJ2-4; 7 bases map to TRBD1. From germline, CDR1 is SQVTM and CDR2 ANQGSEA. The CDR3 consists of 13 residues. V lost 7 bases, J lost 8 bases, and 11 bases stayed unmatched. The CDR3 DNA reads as TGCAGCGCGGGGACAGTCCTTGCGGACATTCAGTACTTC. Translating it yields CSAGTVLADIQYF.

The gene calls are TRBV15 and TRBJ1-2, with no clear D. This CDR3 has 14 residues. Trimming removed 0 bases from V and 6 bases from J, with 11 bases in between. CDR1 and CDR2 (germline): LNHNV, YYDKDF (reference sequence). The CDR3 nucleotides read TGTGCCACCAGCAGAGATACCAGGTGGGATGGCTACACCTTC. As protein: CATSRDTRWDGYTF.

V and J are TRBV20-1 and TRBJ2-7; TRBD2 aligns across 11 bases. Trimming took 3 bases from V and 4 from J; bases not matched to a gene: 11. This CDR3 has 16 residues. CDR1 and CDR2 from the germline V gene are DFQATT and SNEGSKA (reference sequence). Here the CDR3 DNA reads TGCAGTGCTAGTTTCATAGCGGGAGGGCCGACGTACGAGCAGTACTTC. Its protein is CSASFIAGGPTYEQYF.

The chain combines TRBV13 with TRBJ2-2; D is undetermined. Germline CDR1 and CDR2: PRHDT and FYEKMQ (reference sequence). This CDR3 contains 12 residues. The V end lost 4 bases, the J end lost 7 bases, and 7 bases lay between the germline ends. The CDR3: CASSSGVGELFF. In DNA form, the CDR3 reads TGTGCCAGCAGCTCTGGAGTCGGGGAGCTGTTTTTT.

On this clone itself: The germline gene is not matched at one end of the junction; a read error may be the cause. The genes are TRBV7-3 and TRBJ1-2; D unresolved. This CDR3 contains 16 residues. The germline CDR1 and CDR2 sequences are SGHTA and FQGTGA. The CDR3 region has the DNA TGTGCCAGCAGCTTAACTGGTTCTCCCAAGAACTATGGCTGCACCTTC. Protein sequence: CASSLTGSPKNYGCTF.

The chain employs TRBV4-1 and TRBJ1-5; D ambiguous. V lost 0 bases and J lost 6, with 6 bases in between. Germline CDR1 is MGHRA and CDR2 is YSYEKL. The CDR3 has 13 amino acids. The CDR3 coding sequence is TGCGCCAGCAGCCAAGACCCCAGTCAGCCCCAGCATTTT. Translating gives CASSQDPSQPQHF.

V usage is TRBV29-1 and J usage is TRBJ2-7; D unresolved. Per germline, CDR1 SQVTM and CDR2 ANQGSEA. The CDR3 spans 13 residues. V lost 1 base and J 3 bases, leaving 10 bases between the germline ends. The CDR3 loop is CSVEAERHYEQYF. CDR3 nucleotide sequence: TGCAGCGTTGAAGCGGAACGACACTACGAGCAGTACTTC.

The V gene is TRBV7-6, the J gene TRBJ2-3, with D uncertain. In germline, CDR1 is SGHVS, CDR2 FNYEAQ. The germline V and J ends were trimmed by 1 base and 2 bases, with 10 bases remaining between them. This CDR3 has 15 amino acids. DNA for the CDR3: TGTGCCAGCAGCTTAGAGGCTAGGTTCACAGATACGCAGTATTTT. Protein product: CASSLEARFTDTQYF.

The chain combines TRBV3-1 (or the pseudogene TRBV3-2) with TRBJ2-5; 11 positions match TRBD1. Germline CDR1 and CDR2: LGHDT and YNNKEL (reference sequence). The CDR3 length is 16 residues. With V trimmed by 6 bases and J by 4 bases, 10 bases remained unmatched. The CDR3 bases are TGTGCCAGCAGTTTACCCGGGACAGGGGGTGGAGAGACCCAGTACTTC. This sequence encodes CASSLPGTGGGETQYF.

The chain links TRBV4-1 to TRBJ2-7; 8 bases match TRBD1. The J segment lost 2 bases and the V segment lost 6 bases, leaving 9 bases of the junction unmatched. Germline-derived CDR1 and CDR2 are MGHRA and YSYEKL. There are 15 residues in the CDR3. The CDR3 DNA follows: TGCGCCAGCAGAGCTATCGGGACAGGAGCCTACGAGCAGTACTTC. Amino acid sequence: CASRAIGTGAYEQYF.

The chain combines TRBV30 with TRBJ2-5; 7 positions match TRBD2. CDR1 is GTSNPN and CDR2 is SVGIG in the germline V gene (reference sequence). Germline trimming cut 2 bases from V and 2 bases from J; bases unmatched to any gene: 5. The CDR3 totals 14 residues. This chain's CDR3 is CAWSPNGRQETQYF. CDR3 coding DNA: TGTGCCTGGAGTCCTAACGGGAGGCAAGAGACCCAGTACTTC.

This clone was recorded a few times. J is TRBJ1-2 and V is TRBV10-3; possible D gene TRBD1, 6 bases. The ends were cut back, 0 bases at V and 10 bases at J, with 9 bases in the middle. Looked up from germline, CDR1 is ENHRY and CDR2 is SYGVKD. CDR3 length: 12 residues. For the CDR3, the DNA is TGTGCCATCAGTGAGTCGGGGACACCCTACACCTTC. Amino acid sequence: CAISESGTPYTF.

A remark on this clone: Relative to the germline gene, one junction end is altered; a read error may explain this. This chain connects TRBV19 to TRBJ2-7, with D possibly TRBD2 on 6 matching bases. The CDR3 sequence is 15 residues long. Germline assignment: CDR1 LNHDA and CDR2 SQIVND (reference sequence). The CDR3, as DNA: TGTGCCAGTAGCGCAACCCGGGACTCACGGTACGGGCAGTACTTC. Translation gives CASSATRDSRYGQYF.

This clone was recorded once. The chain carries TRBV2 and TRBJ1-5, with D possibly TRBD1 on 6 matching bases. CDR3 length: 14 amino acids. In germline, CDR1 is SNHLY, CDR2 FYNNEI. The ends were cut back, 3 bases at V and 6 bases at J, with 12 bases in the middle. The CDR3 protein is CASSEVTGSQPQHF. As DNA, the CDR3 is TGTGCCAGCAGTGAGGTCACAGGGAGTCAGCCCCAGCATTTT.

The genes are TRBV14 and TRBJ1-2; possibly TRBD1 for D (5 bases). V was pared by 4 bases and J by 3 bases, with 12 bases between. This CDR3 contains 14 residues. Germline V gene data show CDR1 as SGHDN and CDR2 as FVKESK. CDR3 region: CASSRDGGYYGYTF. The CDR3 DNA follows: TGTGCCAGCAGCCGAGACGGGGGGTACTATGGCTACACCTTC.

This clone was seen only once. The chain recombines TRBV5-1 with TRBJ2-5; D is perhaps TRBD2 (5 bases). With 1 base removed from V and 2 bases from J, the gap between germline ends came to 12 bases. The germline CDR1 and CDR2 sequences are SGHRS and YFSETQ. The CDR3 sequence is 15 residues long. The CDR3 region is CASSLFSSMQETQYF. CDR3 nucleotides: TGCGCCAGCAGCTTGTTTTCTAGCATGCAAGAGACCCAGTACTTC.

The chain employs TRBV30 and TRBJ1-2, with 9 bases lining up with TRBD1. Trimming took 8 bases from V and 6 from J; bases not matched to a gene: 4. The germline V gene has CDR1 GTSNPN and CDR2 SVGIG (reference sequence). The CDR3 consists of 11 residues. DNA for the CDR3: TGTGCCGGAAGGACAGGGGATGGCTACACCTTC. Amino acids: CAGRTGDGYTF.

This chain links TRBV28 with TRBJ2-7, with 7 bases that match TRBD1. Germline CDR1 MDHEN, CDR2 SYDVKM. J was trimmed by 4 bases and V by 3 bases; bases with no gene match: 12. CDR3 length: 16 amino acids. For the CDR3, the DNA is TGTGCCAGCAGTTTTGGTCGACAGGGCCAACCATACGAGCAGTACTTC. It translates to CASSFGRQGQPYEQYF.

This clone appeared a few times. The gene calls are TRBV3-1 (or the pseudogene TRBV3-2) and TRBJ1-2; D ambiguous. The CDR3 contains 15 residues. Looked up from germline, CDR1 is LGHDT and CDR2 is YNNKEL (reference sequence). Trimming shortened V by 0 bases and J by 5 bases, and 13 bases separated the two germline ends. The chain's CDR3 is CASSQDIGTRYGYTF. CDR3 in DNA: TGTGCCAGCAGCCAAGATATTGGCACAAGATATGGCTACACCTTC.

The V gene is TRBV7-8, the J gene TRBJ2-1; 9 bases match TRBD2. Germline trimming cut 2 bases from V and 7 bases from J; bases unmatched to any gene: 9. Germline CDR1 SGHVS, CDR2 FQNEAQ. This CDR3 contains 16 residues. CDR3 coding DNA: TGTGCCAGCAGCTTAAACCCGGGACTAGCTTGGAATGAGCAGTTCTTC. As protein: CASSLNPGLAWNEQFF.

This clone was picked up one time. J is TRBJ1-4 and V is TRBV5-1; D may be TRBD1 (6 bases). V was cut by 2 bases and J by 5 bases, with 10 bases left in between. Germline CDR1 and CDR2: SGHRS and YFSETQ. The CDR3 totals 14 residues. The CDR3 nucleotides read TGCGCCAGCAGCTTAGGACAGCTAAATGAAAAACTGTTTTTT. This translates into CASSLGQLNEKLFF.

The CDR3 region is CASSSQVRSEAFF. In DNA, the CDR3 is TGTGCCAGCAGCTCACAGGTCCGGTCCGAAGCTTTCTTT. The genes are TRBV7-9 and TRBJ1-1, with D perhaps TRBD1 (5 bases). The CDR3 runs 13 residues. Per the germline V gene, CDR1 is SEHNR and CDR2 is FQNEAQ (reference sequence). V was pared by 4 bases and J by 8 bases, with 14 bases between.

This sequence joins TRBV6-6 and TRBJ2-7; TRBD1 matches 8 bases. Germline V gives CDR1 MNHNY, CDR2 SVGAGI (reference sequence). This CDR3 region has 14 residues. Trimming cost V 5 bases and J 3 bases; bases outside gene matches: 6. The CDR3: CASSRTGQGYEQYF. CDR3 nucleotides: TGTGCCAGCAGTAGGACTGGACAGGGCTACGAGCAGTACTTC.

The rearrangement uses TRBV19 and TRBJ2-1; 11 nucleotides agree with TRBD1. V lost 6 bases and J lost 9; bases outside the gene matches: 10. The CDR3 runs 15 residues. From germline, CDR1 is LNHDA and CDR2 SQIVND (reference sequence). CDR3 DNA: TGTGCCAGTAGGGTACCGGGACAGGGGGTAGGTGAGCAGTTCTTC. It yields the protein CASRVPGQGVGEQFF.

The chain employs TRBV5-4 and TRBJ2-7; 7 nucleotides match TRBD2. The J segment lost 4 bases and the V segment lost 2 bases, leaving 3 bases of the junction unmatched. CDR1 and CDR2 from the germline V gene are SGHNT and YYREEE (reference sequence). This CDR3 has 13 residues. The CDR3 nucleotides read TGTGCCAGCAGCTTCGCGGGACTATACGAGCAGTACTTC. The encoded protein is CASSFAGLYEQYF.

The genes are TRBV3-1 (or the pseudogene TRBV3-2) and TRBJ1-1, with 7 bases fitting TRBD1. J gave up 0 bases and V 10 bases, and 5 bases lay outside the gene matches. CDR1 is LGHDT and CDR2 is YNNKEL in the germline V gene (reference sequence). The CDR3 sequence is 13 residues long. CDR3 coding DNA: TGTGCCACCAGGGGGGGTATGAACACTGAAGCTTTCTTT. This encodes CATRGGMNTEAFF.